This TCR beta chain was documented in a study of beta chain features in type 1 diabetes. This CDR3 is 15 amino acids long. Trimming cost V 3 bases and J 6 bases; bases outside gene matches: 0. Germline V gene lookup returns CDR1 SSHAT and CDR2 FNYEAQ (reference sequence). Sequenced material consisted of expressed TCRB transcripts (all of the isolated RNA was reverse transcribed). Naive, central memory and regulatory T cell samples yielded around 3.5 million reads on average. This table comes from immunoSEQ multiplex PCR, and its TCRdb copy is limited to in-frame clones, with some not included. This table holds 400,000 or so clones, 9.6% found once. As concerns this clone: Its antigen is unidentified.

General study results and limits: When Type 1 diabetes patients were examined, their TCRB CDR3s proved moderately but significantly shorter in all four CD4+ subsets.

The sequenced sample consisted of central memory CD4+ T cells from blood. The TCR was taken from a man under 40 with type 1 diabetes. The rearrangement uses TRBV7-7 and TRBJ2-2; 14 bases agree with TRBD2. The CDR3 nucleotides read TGTGCCAGCAGCTTGGGACTAGCGGGAGCCGGGGAGCTGTTTTTT. This gives the protein CASSLGLAGAGELFF.